These T cell receptor beta chains were read from a single sample in a study of T cells in Graves' hyperthyroidism and ophthalmopathy. Each CDR3 protein is one row after TCRdb ran MiXCR on the multiplex PCR reads. The profile shows some 760,000 distinct CDR3 sequences, 14% of them singletons. Source material: blood. The receptors derive from a woman aged 18-30 years with Graves' hyperthyroidism. The CDR3 runs from the conserved cysteine through the conserved F or W. D genes are given only for firm matches. Size is stated for part of the rows, as once, few or many counts, or as a class when the clone is expanded.

v_gene	j_gene	d_gene	abundance	CDR3nt	CDR3aa
TRBV11-2	TRBJ2-3	TRBD2	-	TGTGCCAGCAGTCGGGGACTAGCGGGAGGGCCGGAAGATACGCAGTATTTT	CASSRGLAGGPEDTQYF
TRBV30	TRBJ2-1	-	many	TGTGCCTGGGTCGGCGGGAACTCCTACAATGAGCAGTTCTTC	CAWVGGNSYNEQFF
TRBV7-2	TRBJ2-3	TRBD2	few	TGTGCCATCAAACCGGGGGGGGGCGGGAGAGCAGATACGCAGTATTTT	CAIKPGGGGRADTQYF
TRBV9	TRBJ1-1	-	-	TGTGCCAGCAGCGTAGCAGGGGACACTGAAGCTTTCTTT	CASSVAGDTEAFF
TRBV14	TRBJ2-1	-	few	TGTGCCAGCAGCCAAGAGGTCCCTAGAACTGGGGATGAGCAGTTCTTC	CASSQEVPRTGDEQFF
TRBV30	TRBJ1-2	-	many	TGTGCCTGGAGTGTAGGGGCTCGCGGAAGCTATGGCTACACCTTC	CAWSVGARGSYGYTF
TRBV4-3	TRBJ2-2	TRBD2	many	TGCGCCAGCAGCCCGGGACTAGCGGGAGCGAACACCGGGGAGCTGTTTTTT	CASSPGLAGANTGELFF
TRBV24-1	TRBJ1-5	-	few	TGTGCCACCGGGGGGGGCGCGGGATACAATCAGCCCCAGCATTTT	CATGGGAGYNQPQHF
TRBV12-3/TRBV12-4	TRBJ2-3	TRBD2	many	TGTGCCAGCAATCGGGCCGGGGAGGGAACAGATACGCAGTATTTT	CASNRAGEGTDTQYF
TRBV6-1	TRBJ2-3	TRBD2	few	TGTGCCAGCAGTTACAGGGCTAGCGGGAGTACAGATACGCAGTATTTT	CASSYRASGSTDTQYF
TRBV25-1	TRBJ1-2	-	once	TGTGCCAGCAGAGGACCCATATCGAACTATGGCTACACCTTC	CASRGPISNYGYTF
TRBV4-1	TRBJ2-7	-	-	TGCGCCAGCAGCCCGTACCACCGGGACCCACCTTTGGGGGGTGAGCAGTACTTC	CASSPYHRDPPLGGEQYF
TRBV9	TRBJ1-5	TRBD1	few	TGTGCCAGCAGCGTAGGGGACAGACTTCAGCCCCAGCATTTT	CASSVGDRLQPQHF
TRBV2	TRBJ2-3	-	-	TGTGCCTCCCTATCGGATAGGGATCAAGCAGATACGCAGTATTTT	CASLSDRDQADTQYF
TRBV3-1	TRBJ1-1	-	many	TGTGCCAGCAGCCAGAGGGGGGTCACTGAAGCTTTCTTT	CASSQRGVTEAFF
TRBV11-3	TRBJ2-3	TRBD2	many	TGTGCCAGCAGCCCAGGCAGCAGACTAGCGGGTGGTCCAGATACGCAGTATTTT	CASSPGSRLAGGPDTQYF
TRBV2	TRBJ1-2	TRBD1	many	TGTGCCAGCAGTGACGAGACAGGGGATCGCACCTTC	CASSDETGDRTF
TRBV18	TRBJ1-2	-	many	TGTGCCAGCTCACCGGCGGGAGAGAACTATGGCTACACCTTC	CASSPAGENYGYTF
TRBV2	TRBJ1-5	-	-	TGTGCCAGCAGTGAAAATCCAGGATCGCAGCCCCAGCATTTT	CASSENPGSQPQHF
TRBV6-1	TRBJ1-2	TRBD1	many	TGTGCCAGCGCTCGGGACAGGGTGGGCTATGGCTACACCTTC	CASARDRVGYGYTF
TRBV13	TRBJ2-7	-	-	TGTGCCAGCAGCTTCGACAGGGAGGCCTACGAGCAGTACTTC	CASSFDREAYEQYF
TRBV5-5	TRBJ1-1	-	-	TGTGCCAGCACAACCCTGACTATGAACACTGAAGCTTTCTTT	CASTTLTMNTEAFF
TRBV18	TRBJ2-7	-	many	TGTGCCAGCTCACCACTAGGAGGTGAGAACGAGCAGTACTTC	CASSPLGGENEQYF
TRBV9	TRBJ1-1	-	-	TGTGCCAGCAGCGGACCCCAGGCCACTGAAGCTTTCTTT	CASSGPQATEAFF
TRBV20-1	TRBJ1-2	-	many	TGCAGTGCCGGGCCTCTAAACTATGGCTACACCTTC	CSAGPLNYGYTF
TRBV18	TRBJ2-1	-	many	TGTGCCAGCTCACTGGGGACCGCGTATGAGCAGTTCTTC	CASSLGTAYEQFF
TRBV11-2	TRBJ1-2	-	many	TGTGCCAGCACAATCGATATCAGGGGTGGCTACACCTTC	CASTIDIRGGYTF
TRBV19	TRBJ1-1	-	-	TGTGCCAGTAGTATAGGGGGGAGAGGCAGGACTGAAGCTTTCTTT	CASSIGGRGRTEAFF
TRBV19	TRBJ1-4	-	-	TGTGCCAGTAGTTCCCCGGGGGACCTTGAAAAACTGTTTTTT	CASSSPGDLEKLFF
TRBV27	TRBJ1-6	-	-	TGTGCCAGCAGTTTATCGTGGAGGGCTTCACCCCTCCACTTT	CASSLSWRASPLHF
TRBV5-6	TRBJ1-4	TRBD1	-	TGTGCCAGCAGCCAACCGGGACAGAATAATGAAAAACTGTTTTTT	CASSQPGQNNEKLFF
TRBV12-3/TRBV12-4	TRBJ2-7	-	many	TGTGCCAGCAGCTCCTCAGGGAACTACGAGCAGTACTTC	CASSSSGNYEQYF
TRBV12-3/TRBV12-4	TRBJ2-7	TRBD2	many	TGTGCCAGCAGCAGTAGCGGGAGGGCCGGGTACGAGCAGTACTTC	CASSSSGRAGYEQYF
TRBV13	TRBJ2-3	TRBD2	many	TGTGCCAGCAGCTTAGCCCTCCTCACTAGCGGGACAGATACGCAGTATTTT	CASSLALLTSGTDTQYF
TRBV28	TRBJ1-2	-	-	TGTGCCAGCAGTACCTACTATGGCTACACCTTC	CASSTYYGYTF
TRBV11-2	TRBJ2-4	-	many	TGTGCCAGCAGGGTCCAAAGGATCAGGTCCCTAGCCAAAAACATTCAGTACTTC	CASRVQRIRSLAKNIQYF
TRBV18	TRBJ2-2	-	many	TGTGCCAGCTCACCGGGGGCAGCGGCGGGGGAGCTGTTTTTT	CASSPGAAAGELFF